This TCR beta chain was identified in a study of blood T cell repertoires in COVID-19. Whole-study context: Samples taken during acute and convalescent COVID-19 were collected in the United States, Italy and Spain. PBMCs, B-cell-depleted T cells, or T cells provided the cDNA or gDNA that made up the material.

The ends were cut back, 0 bases at V and 7 bases at J, with 6 bases in the middle. This CDR3 contains 12 residues. Germline CDR1 and CDR2: LNHNV and YYDKDF (reference sequence). In the original processing: From reference gene primer amplification, estimates of nucleated cell counts were derived. The protocol was immunoSEQ multiplex PCR, while the TCRdb copy is restricted to in-frame clones and leaves out a portion. The DNA was the basis for D and trimming; V, J and clone size are from that table. The sample records 150,000 to 190,000 clones, approximately 80% being singletons. The sequence was collected from a woman of 80 years or more with acute or convalescent COVID-19. Sample: peripheral blood. The chain combines TRBV15 with TRBJ1-1; D unresolved. CDR3 bases: TGTGCCACCAGCAGAGATTCCATTGAAGCTTTCTTT. As protein: CATSRDSIEAFF.